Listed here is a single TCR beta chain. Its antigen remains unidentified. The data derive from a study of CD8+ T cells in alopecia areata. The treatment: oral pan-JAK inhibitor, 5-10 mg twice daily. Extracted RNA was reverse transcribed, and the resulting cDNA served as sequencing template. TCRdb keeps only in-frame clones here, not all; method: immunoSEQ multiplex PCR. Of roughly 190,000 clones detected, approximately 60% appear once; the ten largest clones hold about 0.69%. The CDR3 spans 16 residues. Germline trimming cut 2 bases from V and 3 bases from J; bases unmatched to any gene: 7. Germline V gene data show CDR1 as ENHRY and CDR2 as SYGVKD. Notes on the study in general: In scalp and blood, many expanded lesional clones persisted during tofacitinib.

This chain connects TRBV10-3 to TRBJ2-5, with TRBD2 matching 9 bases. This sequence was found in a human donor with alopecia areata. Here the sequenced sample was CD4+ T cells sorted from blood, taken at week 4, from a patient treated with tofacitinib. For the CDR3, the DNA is TGTGCCATCAGTGAGGGGGGGACTAGCTACGAAGAGACCCAGTACTTC. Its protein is CAISEGGTSYEETQYF.